The clone carrying this T cell receptor (beta chain) was picked up a small number of times. Some clones are missing from TCRdb's copy, which holds only in-frame ones; the method was immunoSEQ multiplex PCR. The table lists a few hundred thousand clones, 80% to 90% of them singletons. The CDR3 spans 15 residues. The V end lost 1 base, the J end lost 6 bases, and 13 bases lay between the germline ends. Germline V gene data show CDR1 as SEHNR and CDR2 as FQNEAQ (reference sequence). The data derive from a study of blood T cell repertoires in COVID-19. Study as a whole: Nucleic acid was either cDNA or gDNA, and it came from T cells, B-cell-depleted T cells, or PBMCs.

Participant ages covered roughly 18 to 89 years across approximately 25 US areas. Two negative PCRs, clearance, or symptom resolution characterized the recovered Cohort 3 donors. The sequenced sample was PBMCs or T cells enriched from blood (not recorded which). The chain recombines TRBV7-9 with TRBJ1-5; the D gene is possibly TRBD1 (6 bases). The receptor's source is a man aged 25-45 years who had recovered from COVID-19. CDR3 coding DNA: TGTGCCAGCAGCTTAGGCCAGGGGCAGGGTCAGCCCCAGCATTTT. It codes for CASSLGQGQGQPQHF.